Listed here are 2 T cell receptor beta chains from one sample, sequenced in a study of regulatory T cells in long-lasting Graves disease. The TCR beta library used iRepertoire HTBI primers with Arm-PCR amplification of CDR3. TCRdb re-analysed the multiplex PCR reads in MiXCR, keeping a single row per CDR3 protein. Of 620,000 or so distinct CDR3 sequences listed, around 17% are singletons. Time point indicated: newly diagnosed GD, antithyroid drugs for less than 3 months. From PBMCs, RNA was extracted and then used to make the TCR library. These data also formed part of another study, on T cells in Graves' hyperthyroidism and ophthalmopathy.

Sample: peripheral blood mononuclear cells (PBMCs), taken at new diagnosis, from a patient treated with antithyroid drugs. The source of these receptors is a woman younger than 45 with Graves disease.

The sample holds many counts of this clonotype. The chain joins TRBV10-3 to TRBJ2-7; tentative D call: TRBD1 (6 bases). There are 15 residues in the CDR3. The V and J ends lost 2 bases and 9 bases respectively, with 20 bases between them. CDR1 ENHRY and CDR2 SYGVKD come from the germline V gene. The CDR3 sequence: CAISEGTDRPRVQYF. In DNA form, the CDR3 reads TGTGCCATCAGTGAGGGGACGGACAGACCTCGGGTGCAGTACTTC.

This clonotype was detected many times. This chain connects TRBV2 to TRBJ2-1, with D tentatively TRBD2 (5 bases). This CDR3 spans 18 amino acids. The V gene's germline CDR1 is SNHLY and CDR2 FYNNEI. Trimming cost V 2 bases and J 10 bases, with 27 bases left between them. The CDR3 DNA reads as TGTGCCAGCAGTGAAAGACGGGGAAACAATGTGGTTTTGCCGGAGCAGTTCTTC. Its protein is CASSERRGNNVVLPEQFF.